Presented here are 6 T cell receptor beta chains from one specimen sequenced in a study of early stage breast cancer tumors. The repertoire was sequenced with immunoSEQ multiplex PCR; TCRdb's copy has only in-frame clones and lacks some. The data show about 29,000 clones, approximately 84% seen once. The material sequenced was blood. The source is a person aged 45 to 59 with breast cancer.

The V and J genes are TRBV7-2 and TRBJ1-1; D is unclear. Germline-derived CDR1 and CDR2 are SGHTA and FQGNSA. The CDR3 runs to 13 residues. V lost 0 bases and J lost 5, with 7 bases in between. As DNA, the CDR3 is TGTGCCAGCAGCTTAGCGGGTCCTACTGAAGCTTTCTTT. It encodes CASSLAGPTEAFF.

The chain is built from TRBV5-1 and TRBJ2-1; 9 bases align to TRBD2. This CDR3 is 16 amino acids long. After removal of 4 bases from V and 4 bases from J, the junction contained 9 bases not matched to a gene. Germline CDR1 SGHRS, CDR2 YFSETQ. CDR3 in amino acids: CASSQNPSGGYNEQFF. CDR3 in DNA: TGCGCCAGCAGCCAGAACCCAAGCGGGGGGTACAATGAGCAGTTCTTC.

This chain uses TRBV29-1 with TRBJ2-5; a weak D match, TRBD2 (6 bases). There are 12 residues in the CDR3. The V end lost 3 bases, the J end lost 5 bases, and 10 bases lay between the germline ends. Germline V gene data show CDR1 as SQVTM and CDR2 as ANQGSEA. In nucleotides, the CDR3 is TGCAGCGTTGATCGGGGGATGGAGACCCAGTACTTC. Its translation: CSVDRGMETQYF.

CDR3 DNA: TGTGCCTGGAGTGTACTTCAGGGGTCCGAGCAGTACTTC. Its translation is CAWSVLQGSEQYF. The rearrangement joins TRBV30 to TRBJ2-7, with D tentatively TRBD1 (6 bases). The CDR3 length is 13 residues. The V end lost 0 bases, the J end lost 6 bases, and 12 bases lay between the germline ends. Germline CDR1 reads GTSNPN; CDR2 reads SVGIG (reference sequence).

This rearrangement joins TRBV19 to TRBJ1-6; 7 bases are a match to TRBD1. Germline CDR1 is LNHDA and CDR2 is SQIVND (reference sequence). The CDR3 sequence is 16 residues long. Trimming took 3 bases from V and 7 from J; bases not matched to a gene: 9. The CDR3 sequence: CASSMGIGTVNSPLHF. CDR3 nucleotide sequence: TGTGCCAGTAGTATGGGGATCGGGACAGTCAATTCACCCCTCCACTTT.

This chain connects TRBV11-2 to TRBJ2-5, with D possibly called TRBD1 or TRBD2 (6 bases each). V was cut by 0 bases and J by 5 bases, with 13 bases left in between. This CDR3 is 15 amino acids long. Germline CDR1 reads SGHAT; CDR2 reads FQNNGV. Here the CDR3 reads CASSLDTGARETQYF. Here the CDR3 DNA reads TGTGCCAGCAGCTTAGACACGGGGGCGCGTGAGACCCAGTACTTC. The whole variable domain, filled in from reference TRBV11-2 and TRBJ2-5, reads EAGVAQSPRYKIIEKRQSVAFWCNPISGHATLYWYQQILGQGPKLLIQFQNNGVVDDSQLPKDRFSAERLKGVDSTLKIQPAKLEDSAVYLCASSLDTGARETQYFGPGTRLLVL.